This TCR beta chain was captured in a study of radiotherapy plus CTLA-4 blockade in lung cancer. Concerning this clone itself: Its matching antigen is unknown.

Study-level findings and limits: Researchers report tumor-derived TCR clones expanding in blood after radiotherapy plus ipilimumab. Increased serum interferon-beta after radiation also reportedly predicted response strongly.

CDR1 is SGHRS and CDR2 is YFSETQ in the germline V gene. The V segment lost 4 bases and the J segment 1 base; nucleotides outside the gene matches: 2. The CDR3 covers 14 residues. Assay used: immunoSEQ multiplex PCR; TCRdb lists only in-frame clones, some missing. The data hold 86,000 or so clones, with over 70% observed a single time. The sequences come from peripheral blood, collected from a patient treated with radiotherapy plus ipilimumab. The rearrangement uses TRBV5-1 and TRBJ2-1; 7 bases agree with TRBD2. The TCR was taken from a human donor with non-small cell lung cancer who had a partial response to radiotherapy plus ipilimumab. Some clones in this sample may be carry-over from other donors' samples. CDR3 in amino acids: CASSERGSYNEQFF. The CDR3 coding sequence is TGCGCCAGCAGCGAGCGGGGATCCTACAATGAGCAGTTCTTC.